This TCR beta chain was identified in a study of CD8+ T cells in alopecia areata. As the sequencing template, cDNA was produced by extracting RNA and reverse transcribing it. Some clones are missing from TCRdb's copy, which holds only in-frame ones; the method was immunoSEQ multiplex PCR. This table holds 150,000 to 200,000 clones, 55% to 75% found once. This CDR3 region has 11 residues. Looked up from germline, CDR1 is DFQATT and CDR2 is SNEGSKA (reference sequence). Sample treatment: oral pan-JAK inhibitor, 5-10 mg twice daily. J is TRBJ2-5 and V is TRBV20-1, with 8 nucleotides matching TRBD2. Here the sequenced sample was CD4+ T cells sorted from blood, taken at week 24, from a patient treated with tofacitinib. The sequence derives from a human donor with alopecia areata. For the CDR3, the DNA is TGCGGGGGGACTAGCCAAGAGACCCAGTACTTC. This translates into CGGTSQETQYF.